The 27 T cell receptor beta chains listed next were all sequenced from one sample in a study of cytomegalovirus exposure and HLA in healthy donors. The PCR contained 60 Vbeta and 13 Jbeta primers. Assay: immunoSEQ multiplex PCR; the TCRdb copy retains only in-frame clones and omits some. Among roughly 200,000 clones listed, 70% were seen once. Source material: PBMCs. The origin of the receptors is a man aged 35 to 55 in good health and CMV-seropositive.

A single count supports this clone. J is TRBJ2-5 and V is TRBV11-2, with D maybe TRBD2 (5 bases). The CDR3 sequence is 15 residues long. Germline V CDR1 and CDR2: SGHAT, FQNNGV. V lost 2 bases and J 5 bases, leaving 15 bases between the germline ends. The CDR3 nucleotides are TGTGCCAGCAGCTTAACTAGTAGCGTTCTCGAGACCCAGTACTTC. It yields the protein CASSLTSSVLETQYF.

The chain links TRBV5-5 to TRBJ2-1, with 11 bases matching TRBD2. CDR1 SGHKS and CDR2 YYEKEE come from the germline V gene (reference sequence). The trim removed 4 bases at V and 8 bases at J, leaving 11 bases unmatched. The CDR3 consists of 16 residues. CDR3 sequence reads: CASSRKKTSGGDEQFF. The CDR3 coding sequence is TGTGCCAGCAGCAGAAAAAAAACTAGCGGGGGCGATGAGCAGTTCTTC.

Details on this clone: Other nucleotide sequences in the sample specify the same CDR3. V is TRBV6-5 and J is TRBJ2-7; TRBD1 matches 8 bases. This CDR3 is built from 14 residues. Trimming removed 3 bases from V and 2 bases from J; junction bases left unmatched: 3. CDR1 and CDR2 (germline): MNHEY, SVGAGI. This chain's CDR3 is CASSYGQGPYEQYF. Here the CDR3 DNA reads TGTGCCAGCAGTTATGGACAGGGACCCTACGAGCAGTACTTC.

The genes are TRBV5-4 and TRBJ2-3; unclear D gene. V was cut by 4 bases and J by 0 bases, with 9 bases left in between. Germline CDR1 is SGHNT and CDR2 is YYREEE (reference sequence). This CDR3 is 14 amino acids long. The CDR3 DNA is TGTGCCAGCAGCCCCCTGACTAGCACAGATACGCAGTATTTT. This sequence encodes CASSPLTSTDTQYF.

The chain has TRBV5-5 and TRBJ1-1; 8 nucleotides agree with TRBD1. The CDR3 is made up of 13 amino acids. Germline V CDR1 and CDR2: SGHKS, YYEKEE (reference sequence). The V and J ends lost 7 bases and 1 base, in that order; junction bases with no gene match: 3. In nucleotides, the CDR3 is TGTGCCAGCGTCGGACAGGGGAACACTGAAGCTTTCTTT. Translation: CASVGQGNTEAFF.

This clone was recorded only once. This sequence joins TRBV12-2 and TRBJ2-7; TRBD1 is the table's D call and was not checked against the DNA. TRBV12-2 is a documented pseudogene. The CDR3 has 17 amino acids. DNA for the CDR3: TGTGCAAGTCGCTTACTAAGATGGGCACAGCAAAACTACGAGCAGTACTTC. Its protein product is CASRLLRWAQQNYEQYF.

The CDR3 DNA reads as TGTGCCAGCAGCTCCCCCTACCGGAGTATAAACACCGGGGAGCTGTTTTTT. It yields the protein CASSSPYRSINTGELFF. The V call is TRBV7-6, the J call TRBJ2-2; D gene ambiguous. This CDR3 has 17 residues. V lost 4 bases, J lost 2 bases, and 17 bases lay in between. CDR1 and CDR2 (germline): SGHVS, FNYEAQ.

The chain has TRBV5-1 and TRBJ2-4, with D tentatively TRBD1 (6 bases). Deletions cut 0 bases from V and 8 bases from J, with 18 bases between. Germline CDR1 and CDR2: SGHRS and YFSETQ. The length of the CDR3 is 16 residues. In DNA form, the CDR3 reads TGCGCCAGCAGCTTGGGGGGAACAGGGAGAGAGTACATTCAGTACTTC. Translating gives CASSLGGTGREYIQYF.

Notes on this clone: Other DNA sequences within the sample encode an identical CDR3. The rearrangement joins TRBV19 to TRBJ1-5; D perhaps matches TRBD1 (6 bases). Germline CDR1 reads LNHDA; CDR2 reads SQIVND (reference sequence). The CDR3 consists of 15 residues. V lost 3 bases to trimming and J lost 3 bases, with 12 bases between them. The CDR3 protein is CASSISGGSNQPQHF. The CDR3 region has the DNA TGTGCCAGTAGTATCAGCGGGGGCTCCAATCAGCCCCAGCATTTT.

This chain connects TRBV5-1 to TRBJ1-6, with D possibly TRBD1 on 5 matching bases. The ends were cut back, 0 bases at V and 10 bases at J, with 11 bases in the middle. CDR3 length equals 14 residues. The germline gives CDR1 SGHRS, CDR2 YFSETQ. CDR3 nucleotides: TGCGCCAGCAGCTTGGCGGGGGAGCGGTCACCCCTCCACTTT. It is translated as CASSLAGERSPLHF.

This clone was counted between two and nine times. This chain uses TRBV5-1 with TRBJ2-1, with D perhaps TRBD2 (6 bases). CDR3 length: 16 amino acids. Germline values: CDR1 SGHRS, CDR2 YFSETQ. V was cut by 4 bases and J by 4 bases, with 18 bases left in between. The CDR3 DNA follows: TGCGCCAGCAGCACAACGGGGGACCCGACTTACAATGAGCAGTTCTTC. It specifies CASSTTGDPTYNEQFF. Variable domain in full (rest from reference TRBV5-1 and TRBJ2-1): KAGVTQTPRYLIKTRGQQVTLSCSPISGHRSVSWYQQTPGQGLQFLFEYFSETQRNKGNFPGRFSGRQFSNSRSEMNVSTLELGDSALYLCASSTTGDPTYNEQFFGPGTRLTVL.

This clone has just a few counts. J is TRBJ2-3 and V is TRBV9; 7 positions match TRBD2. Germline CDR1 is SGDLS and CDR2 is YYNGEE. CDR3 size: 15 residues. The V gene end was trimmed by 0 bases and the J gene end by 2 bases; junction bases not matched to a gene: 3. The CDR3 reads CASSVGRGYTDTQYF. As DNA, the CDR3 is TGTGCCAGCAGCGTAGGGCGGGGGTACACAGATACGCAGTATTTT.

The CDR3 DNA is TGTGCCAGCAGCTTGATCGCCAGCGTAAGCTATGGCTACACCTTC. Amino acid sequence: CASSLIASVSYGYTF. This chain connects TRBV5-4 to TRBJ1-2; the D is unclear. CDR1 and CDR2 from the germline V gene are SGHNT and YYREEE (reference sequence). This CDR3 is 15 amino acids long. V dropped 1 base and J dropped 4 bases, with 14 bases sitting between them.

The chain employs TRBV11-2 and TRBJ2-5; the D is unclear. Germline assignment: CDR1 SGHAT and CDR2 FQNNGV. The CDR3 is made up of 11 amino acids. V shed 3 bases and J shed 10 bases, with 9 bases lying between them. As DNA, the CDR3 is TGTGCCAGCAGCTTGAGCCAGGACCAGTACTTC. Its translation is CASSLSQDQYF.

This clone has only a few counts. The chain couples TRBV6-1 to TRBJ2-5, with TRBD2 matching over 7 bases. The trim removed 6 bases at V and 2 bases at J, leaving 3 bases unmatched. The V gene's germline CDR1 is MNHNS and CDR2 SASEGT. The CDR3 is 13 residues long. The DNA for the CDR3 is TGTGCCAGCAGCTGGCGGGGGCAAGAGACCCAGTACTTC. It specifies CASSWRGQETQYF.

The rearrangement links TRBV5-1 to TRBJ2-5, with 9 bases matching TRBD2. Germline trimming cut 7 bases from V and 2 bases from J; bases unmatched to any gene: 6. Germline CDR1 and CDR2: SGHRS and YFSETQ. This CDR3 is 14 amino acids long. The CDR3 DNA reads TGCGCCAGCTTCGCGGGGGGGGGTCAAGAGACCCAGTACTTC. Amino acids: CASFAGGGQETQYF.

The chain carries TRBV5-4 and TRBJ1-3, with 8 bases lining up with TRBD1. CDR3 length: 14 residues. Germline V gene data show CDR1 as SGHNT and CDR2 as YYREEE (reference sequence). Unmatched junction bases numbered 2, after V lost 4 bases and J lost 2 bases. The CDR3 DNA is TGTGCCAGCAGCCCGGACAGGGCTGGAAACACCATATATTTT. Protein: CASSPDRAGNTIYF.

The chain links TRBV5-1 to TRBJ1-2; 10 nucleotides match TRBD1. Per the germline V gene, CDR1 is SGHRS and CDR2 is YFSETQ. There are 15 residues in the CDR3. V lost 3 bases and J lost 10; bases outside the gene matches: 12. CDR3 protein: CASSSEGGTGELYTF. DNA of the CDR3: TGCGCCAGCAGCTCGGAGGGGGGGACAGGGGAGCTCTACACCTTC.

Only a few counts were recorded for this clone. CDR3 protein: CASSFGRGLYTQYF. CDR3 nucleotides: TGTGCCAGCAGTTTTGGCAGGGGGCTATATACGCAGTATTTT. The V and J genes are TRBV6-1 and TRBJ2-3; TRBD1 agrees at 8 bases. The V gene's germline CDR1 is MNHNS and CDR2 SASEGT. V trimming: 5 bases; J trimming: 7 bases; junction bases outside the gene matches: 8. There are 14 residues in the CDR3.

CDR3 protein: CASSLAQGRGYTF. The CDR3 DNA sequence: TGTGCCAGCAGTTTAGCACAGGGTCGGGGCTACACCTTC. The J gene is TRBJ1-2, the V gene TRBV27, with a weak D call TRBD1 (6 bases). V lost 2 bases to trimming and J lost 8 bases, with 12 bases between them. The CDR3 loop spans 13 amino acids. Germline V lookup: CDR1 MNHEY, CDR2 SMNVEV (reference sequence).

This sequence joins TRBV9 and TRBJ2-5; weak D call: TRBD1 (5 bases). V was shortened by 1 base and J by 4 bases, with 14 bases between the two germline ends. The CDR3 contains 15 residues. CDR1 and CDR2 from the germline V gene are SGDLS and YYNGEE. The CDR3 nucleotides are TGTGCCAGCAGCGTACAAAGTAAAGGGGTAGAGACCCAGTACTTC. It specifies CASSVQSKGVETQYF.

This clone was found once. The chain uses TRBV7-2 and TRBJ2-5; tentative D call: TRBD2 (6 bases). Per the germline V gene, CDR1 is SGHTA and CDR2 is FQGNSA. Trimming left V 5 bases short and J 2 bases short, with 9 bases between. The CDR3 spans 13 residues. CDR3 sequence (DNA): TGTGCCAGCAGCCGCGGGGTACAAGAGACCCAGTACTTC. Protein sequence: CASSRGVQETQYF.

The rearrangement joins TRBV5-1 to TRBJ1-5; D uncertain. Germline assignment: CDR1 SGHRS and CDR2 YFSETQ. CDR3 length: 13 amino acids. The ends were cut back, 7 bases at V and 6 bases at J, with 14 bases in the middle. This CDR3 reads CASSPLAGQPQHF. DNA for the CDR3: TGCGCCAGCTCCCCCTTGGCGGGTCAGCCCCAGCATTTT.

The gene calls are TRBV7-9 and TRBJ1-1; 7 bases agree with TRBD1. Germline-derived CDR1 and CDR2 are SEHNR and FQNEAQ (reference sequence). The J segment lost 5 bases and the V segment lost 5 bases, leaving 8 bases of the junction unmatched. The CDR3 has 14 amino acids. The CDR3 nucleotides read TGTGCCAGCAGCCCCCGACAGGGTTGGACTGAAGCTTTCTTT. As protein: CASSPRQGWTEAFF.

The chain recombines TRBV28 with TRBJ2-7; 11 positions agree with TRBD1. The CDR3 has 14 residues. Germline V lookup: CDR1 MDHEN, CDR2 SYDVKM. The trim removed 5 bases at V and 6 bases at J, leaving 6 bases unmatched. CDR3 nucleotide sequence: TGTGCCAGCAGTGGATCCGGGACAGGGGGCGAGCAGTACTTC. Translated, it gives CASSGSGTGGEQYF. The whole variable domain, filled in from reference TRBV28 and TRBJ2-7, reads DVKVTQSSRYLVKRTGEKVFLECVQDMDHENMFWYRQDPGLGLRLIYFSYDVKMKEKGDIPEGYSVSREKKERFSLILESASTNQTSMYLCASSGSGTGGEQYFGPGTRLTVT.

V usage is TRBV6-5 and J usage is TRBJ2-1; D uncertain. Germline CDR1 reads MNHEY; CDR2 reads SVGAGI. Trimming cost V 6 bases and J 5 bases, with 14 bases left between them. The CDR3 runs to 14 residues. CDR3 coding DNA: TGTGCCAGCAGCCCAGGCCGAGAAGACAATGAGCAGTTCTTC. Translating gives CASSPGREDNEQFF.

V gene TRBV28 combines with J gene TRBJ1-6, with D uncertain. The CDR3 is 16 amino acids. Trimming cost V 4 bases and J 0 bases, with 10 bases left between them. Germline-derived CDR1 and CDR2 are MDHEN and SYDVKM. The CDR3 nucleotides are TGTGCCAGCAGTTCAGGAATACCCTCCTATAATTCACCCCTCCACTTT. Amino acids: CASSSGIPSYNSPLHF.